This T cell receptor (beta chain) is drawn from a study of graft-versus-host responses after intestinal transplantation (dated by TCRdb to 2020 to 2022). At the level of the whole study: Recipients received multivisceral, liver-intestinal, or isolated intestinal transplants. Donor T cell macrochimerism was defined as a peak of at least 4% donor T cells among recipient peripheral blood mononuclear cells. Samples from a few later patients were sequenced in-house on an Illumina MiSeq with MiXCR processing rather than by the commercial service. Alloreactive clones were identified by sequencing pre-transplant mixed lymphocyte reaction products and comparing them with unstimulated pre-transplant donor and recipient T cells. After intestinal transplantation, graft-versus-host and host-versus-graft alloreactive T cell clones in the graft, circulation and bone marrow were tracked using bulk TCR-beta CDR3 sequencing. All recipients received anti-thymocyte globulin induction followed by maintenance tacrolimus and steroids for around three years. The cohort enrolled under 25 intestinal transplant recipients including one retransplant, and 3 patients lacking pretransplant specimens were excluded.

Here is what the overall study found, with its caveats: Conclusions were limited by the relatively low number and heterogeneity of intestinal transplant patients. Patients with donor T cell macrochimerism had high GvH to HvG T cell clonal ratios in their allografts. GvH clones turned up in recipient bone marrow, with some appearing earlier in ileal mucosa or blood, a pattern consistent with an intestinal mucosal origin. Early after transplant, peak levels of circulating GvH clones were associated with declines in HvG clones.

Bone marrow was aspirated after transplant from the posterior iliac crest or another site chosen by the physician. Receptor libraries were prepared by the immunoSEQ multiplex PCR assay. For most patients, high-throughput TCR-beta CDR3 sequencing of genomic DNA was performed by Adaptive Biotechnologies. Concerning the study's data processing: TCR sequencing data were retrieved from Adaptive's ImmunoSEQ software for 15 to 20 patients, whereas a few other patients were processed with MiXCR and VDJtools. CDR3 nucleotide sequences shared between donor and recipient were removed because their origin could not be assigned. Alloreactive clones required at least 2-fold expansion over unstimulated cells and minimum CFSE-low frequency of 0.002% (template counts) or 0.001% (read counts). Mappable clones were those detected in sequenced pre-transplant spleen, lymph node, or MLR CFSE-low populations of the donor or recipient. Cumulative frequency of alloreactive clones was calculated as a percentage of all sequences weighted by copy number. As stored in TCRdb, this immuneACCESS dataset retains in-frame rearrangements with V and J assigned. A fraction of the clones does not appear; measured against another copy, unresolved V genes explain less than half of the discrepancy, and the remainder lacks a known reason. The V and J calls and clone size come from that table; D and trimming were worked out from the DNA. The sample has about 64,000 clones on record, 92% of them singletons. The top ten clones comprise roughly 6.7% of the sample.

V and J lose 6 bases and 1 base, and a span of 9 bases separates them. Its CDR3 holds 13 amino acids, cysteine through phenylalanine. Only the CDR3 portion is preserved as DNA: 39 bases, with reading frame beginning at the first base. CDR1 MNHEY and CDR2 SVGAGI were looked up in the germline V gene. About this clone itself: Which antigen it targets is not known. No base quality values were provided; no much bigger clone lies one nucleotide off.

The TCR originated in a human patient who received an intestinal transplant, so some T cells may come from the graft donor. The sample was bone marrow, taken around 730 days after intestinal transplantation. In this chain, TRBV6-5 is recombined with TRBJ1-1; the D segment could be TRBD1, given 6 matching bases. CDR3 loop: CASSQTGNTEAFF. The DNA sequence is as follows: TGTGCCAGCAGCCAGACAGGGAACACTGAAGCTTTCTTT.